The sequence of this T cell receptor beta chain was determined in a study of CD4 T cells in relation to SARS-CoV-2 and coronaviruses. In the study overall: Controls used an HIV-1 Nef peptide pool or no peptide.

Study-level results: In 55% to 75% of donors, memory CD4+ clonotypes crossrecognized SARS-CoV-2 and at least one common cold coronavirus spike.

TCRdb's table, derived via immunoSEQ multiplex PCR, lists solely in-frame clones and lacks some. The table lists fewer than 25,000 clones, just over 75% of them singletons. CD4+ T cells from unexposed donors were obtained before the COVID-19 pandemic (2011-2018). The cells were cultured for about ten days before CD4+ T cells were isolated. Cells permitting, SARS-CoV-2 S/N and four cold-coronavirus spikes were tested on unexposed-donor CD4+ T cells. CDR1 and CDR2 from the germline V gene are SGHDN and FVKESK. The CDR3 extends over 14 amino acids. V was clipped by 3 bases and J by 3 bases; unmatched bases: 2. A word on this clone: Its antigen is unidentified.

Source material: CD4+ T cells from PBMCs, cultured in vitro. This clonotype was sampled from a human donor in good health. The genes are TRBV14 and TRBJ2-1, with TRBD2 matching over 7 bases. CDR3 nucleotide sequence: TGTGCCAGCAGCCAGAGGGACTACTACAATGAGCAGTTCTTC. This translates into CASSQRDYYNEQFF.